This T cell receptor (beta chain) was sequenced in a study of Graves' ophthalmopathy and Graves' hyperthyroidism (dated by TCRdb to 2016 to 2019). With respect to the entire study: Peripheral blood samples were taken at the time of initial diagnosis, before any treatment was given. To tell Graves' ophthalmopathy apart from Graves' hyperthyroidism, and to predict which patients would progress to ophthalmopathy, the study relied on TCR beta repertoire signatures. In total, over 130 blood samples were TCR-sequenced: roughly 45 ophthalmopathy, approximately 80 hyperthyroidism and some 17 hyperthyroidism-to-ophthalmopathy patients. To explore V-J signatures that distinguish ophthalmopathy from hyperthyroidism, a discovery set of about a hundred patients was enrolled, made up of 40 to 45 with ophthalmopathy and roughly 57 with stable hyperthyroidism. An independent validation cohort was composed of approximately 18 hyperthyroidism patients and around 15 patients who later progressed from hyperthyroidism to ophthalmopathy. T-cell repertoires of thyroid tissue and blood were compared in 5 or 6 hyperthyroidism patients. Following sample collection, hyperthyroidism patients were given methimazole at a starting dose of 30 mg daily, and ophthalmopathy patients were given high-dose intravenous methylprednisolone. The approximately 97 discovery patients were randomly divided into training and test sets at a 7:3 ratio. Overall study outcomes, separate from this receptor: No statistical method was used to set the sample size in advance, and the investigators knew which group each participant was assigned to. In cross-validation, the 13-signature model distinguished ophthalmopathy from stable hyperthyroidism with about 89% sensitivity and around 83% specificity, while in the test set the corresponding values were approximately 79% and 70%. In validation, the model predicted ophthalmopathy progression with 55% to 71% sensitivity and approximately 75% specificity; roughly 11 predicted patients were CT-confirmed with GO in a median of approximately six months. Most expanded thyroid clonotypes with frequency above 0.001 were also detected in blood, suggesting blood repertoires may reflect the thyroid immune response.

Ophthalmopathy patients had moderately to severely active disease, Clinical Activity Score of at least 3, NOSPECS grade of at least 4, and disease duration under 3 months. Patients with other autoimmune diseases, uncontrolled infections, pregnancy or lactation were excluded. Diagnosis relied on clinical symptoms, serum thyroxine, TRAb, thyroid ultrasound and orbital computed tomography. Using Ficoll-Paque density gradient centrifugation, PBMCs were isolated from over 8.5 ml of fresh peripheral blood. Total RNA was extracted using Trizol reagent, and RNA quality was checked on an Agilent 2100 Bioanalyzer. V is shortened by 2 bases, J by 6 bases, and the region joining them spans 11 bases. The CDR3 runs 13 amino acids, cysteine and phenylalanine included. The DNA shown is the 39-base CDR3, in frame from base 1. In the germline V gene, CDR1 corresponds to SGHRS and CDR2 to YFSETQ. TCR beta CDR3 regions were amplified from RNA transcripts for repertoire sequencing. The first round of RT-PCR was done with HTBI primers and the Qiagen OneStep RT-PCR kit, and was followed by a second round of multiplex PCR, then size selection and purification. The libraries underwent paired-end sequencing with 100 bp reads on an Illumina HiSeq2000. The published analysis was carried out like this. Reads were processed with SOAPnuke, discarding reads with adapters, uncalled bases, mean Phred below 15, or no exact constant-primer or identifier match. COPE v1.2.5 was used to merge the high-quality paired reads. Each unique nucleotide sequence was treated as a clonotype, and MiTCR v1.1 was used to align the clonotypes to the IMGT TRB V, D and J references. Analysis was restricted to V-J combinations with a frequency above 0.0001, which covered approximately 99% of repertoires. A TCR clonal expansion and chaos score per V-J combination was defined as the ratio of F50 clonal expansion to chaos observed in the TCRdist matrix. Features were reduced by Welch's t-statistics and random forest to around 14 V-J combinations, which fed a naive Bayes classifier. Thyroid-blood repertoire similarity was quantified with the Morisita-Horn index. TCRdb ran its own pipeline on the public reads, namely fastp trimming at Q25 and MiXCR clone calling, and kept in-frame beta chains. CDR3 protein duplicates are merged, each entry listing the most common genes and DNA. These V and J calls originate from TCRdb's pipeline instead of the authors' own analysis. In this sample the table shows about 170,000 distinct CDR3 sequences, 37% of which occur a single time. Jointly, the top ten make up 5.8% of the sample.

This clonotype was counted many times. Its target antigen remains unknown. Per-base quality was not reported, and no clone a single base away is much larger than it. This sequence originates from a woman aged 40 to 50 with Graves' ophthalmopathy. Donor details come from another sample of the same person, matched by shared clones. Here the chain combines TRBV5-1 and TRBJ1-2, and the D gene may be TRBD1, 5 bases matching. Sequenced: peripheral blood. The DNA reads TGCGCCAGCAGCTTTGCGCAGGGTGATGGCTACACCTTC. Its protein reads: CASSFAQGDGYTF.